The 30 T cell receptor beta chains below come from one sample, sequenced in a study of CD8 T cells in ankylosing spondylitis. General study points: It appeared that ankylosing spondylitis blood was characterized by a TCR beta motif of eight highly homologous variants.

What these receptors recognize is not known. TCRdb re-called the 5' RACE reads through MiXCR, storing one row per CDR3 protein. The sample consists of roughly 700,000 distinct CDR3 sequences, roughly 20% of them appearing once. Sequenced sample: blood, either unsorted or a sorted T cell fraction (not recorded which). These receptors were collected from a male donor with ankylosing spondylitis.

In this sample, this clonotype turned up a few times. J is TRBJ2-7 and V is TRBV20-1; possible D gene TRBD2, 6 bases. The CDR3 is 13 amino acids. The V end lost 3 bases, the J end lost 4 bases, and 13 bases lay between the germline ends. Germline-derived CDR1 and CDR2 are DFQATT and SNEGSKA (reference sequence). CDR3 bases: TGCAGTGCTAGGCCGCCCGGAGGGTACGAGCAGTACTTC. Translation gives CSARPPGGYEQYF.

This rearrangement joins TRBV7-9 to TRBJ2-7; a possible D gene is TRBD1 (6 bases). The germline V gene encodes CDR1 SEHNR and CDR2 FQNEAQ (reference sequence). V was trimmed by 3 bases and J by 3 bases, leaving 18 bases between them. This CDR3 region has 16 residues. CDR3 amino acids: CASSFPDRILNYEQYF. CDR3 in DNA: TGTGCCAGCAGCTTCCCCGACAGGATACTAAACTACGAGCAGTACTTC.

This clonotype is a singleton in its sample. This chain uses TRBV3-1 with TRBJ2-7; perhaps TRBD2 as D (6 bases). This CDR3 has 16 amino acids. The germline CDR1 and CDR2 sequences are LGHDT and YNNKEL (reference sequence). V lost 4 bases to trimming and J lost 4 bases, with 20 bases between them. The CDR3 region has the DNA TGTGCCAGCAGCCCGAGGTACGGCGGGGCCCTATACGAGCAGTACTTC. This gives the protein CASSPRYGGALYEQYF.

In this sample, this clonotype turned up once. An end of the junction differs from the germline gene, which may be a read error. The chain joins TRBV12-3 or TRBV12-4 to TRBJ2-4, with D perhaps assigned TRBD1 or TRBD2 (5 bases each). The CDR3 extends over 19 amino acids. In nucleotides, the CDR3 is TGTGCCCGCAGGGAGTTCCTGGGGAGTTGGGGGAGTACCAAAAACATTCAGTACTTC. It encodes CARREFLGSWGSTKNIQYF.

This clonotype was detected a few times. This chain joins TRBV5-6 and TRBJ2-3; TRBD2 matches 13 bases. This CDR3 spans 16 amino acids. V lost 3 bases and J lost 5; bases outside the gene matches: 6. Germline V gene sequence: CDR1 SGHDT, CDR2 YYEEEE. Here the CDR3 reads CASSYGLAGVKDTQYF. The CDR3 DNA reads TGTGCCAGCAGCTACGGACTAGCGGGAGTTAAAGATACGCAGTATTTT.

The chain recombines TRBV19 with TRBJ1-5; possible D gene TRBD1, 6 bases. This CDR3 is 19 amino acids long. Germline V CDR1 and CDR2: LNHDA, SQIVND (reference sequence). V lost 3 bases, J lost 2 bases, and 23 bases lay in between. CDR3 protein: CASSIFPRGPEMGNQPQHF. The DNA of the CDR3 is TGTGCCAGTAGTATTTTCCCGCGGGGGCCGGAGATGGGCAATCAGCCCCAGCATTTT.

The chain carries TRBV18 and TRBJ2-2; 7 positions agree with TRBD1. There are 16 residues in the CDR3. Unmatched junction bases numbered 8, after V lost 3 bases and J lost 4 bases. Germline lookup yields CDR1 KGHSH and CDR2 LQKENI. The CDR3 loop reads CASSPTPTGPTGELFF. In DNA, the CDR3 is TGTGCCAGCTCACCTACCCCGACAGGGCCCACCGGGGAGCTGTTTTTT.

As DNA, the CDR3 is TGCGCCAGCAGCCTGGGACAGGGAGAATCACCCCTCCACTTT. Residues: CASSLGQGESPLHF. The J gene is TRBJ1-6, the V gene TRBV4-3, with 9 bases matching TRBD1. This CDR3 is built from 14 residues. The V gene end was trimmed by 4 bases and the J gene end by 10 bases; junction bases not matched to a gene: 5. Germline CDR1 LGHNA, CDR2 YSLEER.

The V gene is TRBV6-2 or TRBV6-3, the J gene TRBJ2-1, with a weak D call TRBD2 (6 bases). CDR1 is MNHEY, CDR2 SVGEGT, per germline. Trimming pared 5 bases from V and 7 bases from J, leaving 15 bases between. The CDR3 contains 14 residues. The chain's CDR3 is CASSRRLGWNEQFF. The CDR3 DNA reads TGTGCCAGCAGTAGGCGACTAGGCTGGAATGAGCAGTTCTTC.

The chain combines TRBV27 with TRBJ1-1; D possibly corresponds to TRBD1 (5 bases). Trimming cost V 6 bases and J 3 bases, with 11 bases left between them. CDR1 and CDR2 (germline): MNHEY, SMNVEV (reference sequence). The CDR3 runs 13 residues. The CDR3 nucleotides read TGTGCCAGCAGCCGAAGACAGTACACTGAAGCTTTCTTT. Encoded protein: CASSRRQYTEAFF.

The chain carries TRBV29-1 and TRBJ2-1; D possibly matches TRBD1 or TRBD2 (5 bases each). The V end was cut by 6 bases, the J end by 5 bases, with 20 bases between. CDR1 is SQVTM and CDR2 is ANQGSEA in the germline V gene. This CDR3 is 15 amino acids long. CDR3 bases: TGCAGCGTCCGCCCCGGGACCCAACTGAACAATGAGCAGTTCTTC. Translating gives CSVRPGTQLNNEQFF.

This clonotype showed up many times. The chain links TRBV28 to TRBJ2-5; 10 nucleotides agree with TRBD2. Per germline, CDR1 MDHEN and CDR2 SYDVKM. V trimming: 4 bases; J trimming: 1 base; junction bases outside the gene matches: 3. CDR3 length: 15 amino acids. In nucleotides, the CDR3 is TGTGCCAGCAGTTCTATAGCGGGAGGCCAAGAGACCCAGTACTTC. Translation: CASSSIAGGQETQYF.

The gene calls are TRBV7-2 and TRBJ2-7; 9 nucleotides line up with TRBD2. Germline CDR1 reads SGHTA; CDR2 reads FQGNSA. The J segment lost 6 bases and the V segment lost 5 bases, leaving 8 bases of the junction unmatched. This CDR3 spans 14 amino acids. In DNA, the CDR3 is TGTGCCAGCAGCCCTGGGCGGGAGGGGAGCGAGCAGTACTTC. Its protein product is CASSPGREGSEQYF.

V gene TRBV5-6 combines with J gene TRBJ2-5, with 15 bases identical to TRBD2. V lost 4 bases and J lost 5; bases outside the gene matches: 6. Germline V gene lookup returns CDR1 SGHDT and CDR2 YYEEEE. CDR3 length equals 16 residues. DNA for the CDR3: TGTGCCAGCAGCCCCGGACTAGCGGGAGGGTGGGAGACCCAGTACTTC. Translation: CASSPGLAGGWETQYF.

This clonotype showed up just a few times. CDR3 nucleotides: TGCGCCAGCAGGGGAGAGCTCCGAAACACTGAAGCTTTCTTT. Its translation: CASRGELRNTEAFF. The chain recombines TRBV5-1 with TRBJ1-1; no clear D. Germline V lookup: CDR1 SGHRS, CDR2 YFSETQ. Deletions cut 5 bases from V and 2 bases from J, with 13 bases between. The CDR3 totals 14 residues.

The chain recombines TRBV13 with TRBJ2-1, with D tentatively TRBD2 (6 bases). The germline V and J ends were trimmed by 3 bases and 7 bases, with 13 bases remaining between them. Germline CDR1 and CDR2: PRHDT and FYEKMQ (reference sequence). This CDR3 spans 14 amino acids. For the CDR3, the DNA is TGTGCCAGCAGCTTGGCGGGGCCCCAAAATGAGCAGTTCTTC. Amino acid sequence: CASSLAGPQNEQFF.

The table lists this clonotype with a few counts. The CDR3 is CASSLASQGPYEQYF. The CDR3 DNA reads as TGCGCCAGCAGCTTGGCGAGCCAGGGCCCCTACGAGCAGTACTTC. J is TRBJ2-7 and V is TRBV5-1; a possible D gene is TRBD1 (5 bases). V lost 0 bases to trimming and J lost 2 bases, with 12 bases between them. In germline, CDR1 is SGHRS, CDR2 YFSETQ. The CDR3 covers 15 residues.

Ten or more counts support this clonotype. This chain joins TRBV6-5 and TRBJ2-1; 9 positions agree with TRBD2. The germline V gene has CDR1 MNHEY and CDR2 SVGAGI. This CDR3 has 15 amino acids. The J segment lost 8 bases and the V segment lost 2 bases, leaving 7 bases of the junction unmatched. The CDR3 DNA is TGTGCCAGCAGTTACGCGGGGGGGCCGTATTATGAGCAGTTCTTC. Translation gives CASSYAGGPYYEQFF.

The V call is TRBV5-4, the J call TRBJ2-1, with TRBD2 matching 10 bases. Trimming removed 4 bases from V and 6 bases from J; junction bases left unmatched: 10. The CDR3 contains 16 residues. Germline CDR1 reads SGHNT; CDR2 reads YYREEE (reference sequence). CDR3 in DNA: TGTGCCAGCAGCCGGGTGTTGTTAGCGGGGGGCAATGAGCAGTTCTTC. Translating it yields CASSRVLLAGGNEQFF.

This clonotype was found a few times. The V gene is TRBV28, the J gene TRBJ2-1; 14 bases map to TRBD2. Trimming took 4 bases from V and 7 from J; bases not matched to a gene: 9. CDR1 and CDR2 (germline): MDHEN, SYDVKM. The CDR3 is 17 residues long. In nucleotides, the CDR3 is TGTGCCAGCAGTTCCGCAGGACTAGCGGGAGGCAGAAATGAGCAGTTCTTC. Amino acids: CASSSAGLAGGRNEQFF.

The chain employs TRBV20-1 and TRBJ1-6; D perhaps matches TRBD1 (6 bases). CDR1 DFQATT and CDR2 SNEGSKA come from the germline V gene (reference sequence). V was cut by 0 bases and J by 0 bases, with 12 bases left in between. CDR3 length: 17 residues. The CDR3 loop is CSARDGRGSSYNSPLHF. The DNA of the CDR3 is TGCAGTGCTAGAGACGGGAGGGGGAGCTCCTATAATTCACCCCTCCACTTT.

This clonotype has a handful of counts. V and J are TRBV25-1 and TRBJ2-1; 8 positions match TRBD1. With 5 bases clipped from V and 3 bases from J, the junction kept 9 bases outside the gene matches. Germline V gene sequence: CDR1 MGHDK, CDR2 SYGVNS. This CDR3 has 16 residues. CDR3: CASSLSGGTGYNEQFF. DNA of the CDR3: TGTGCCAGCAGTCTTTCAGGGGGGACAGGCTACAATGAGCAGTTCTTC. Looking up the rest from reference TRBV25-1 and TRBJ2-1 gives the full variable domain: EADIYQTPRYLVIGTGKKITLECSQTMGHDKMYWYQQDPGMELHLIHYSYGVNSTEKGDLSSESTVSRIRTEHFPLTLESARPSHTSQYLCASSLSGGTGYNEQFFGPGTRLTVL.

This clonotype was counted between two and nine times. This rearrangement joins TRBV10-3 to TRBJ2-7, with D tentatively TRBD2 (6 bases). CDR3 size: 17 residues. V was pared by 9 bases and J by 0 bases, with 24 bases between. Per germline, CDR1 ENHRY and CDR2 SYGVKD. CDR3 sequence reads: CAISELFYPGLSYEQYF. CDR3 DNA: TGTGCCATTTCGGAACTTTTTTACCCGGGACTCTCCTACGAGCAGTACTTC.

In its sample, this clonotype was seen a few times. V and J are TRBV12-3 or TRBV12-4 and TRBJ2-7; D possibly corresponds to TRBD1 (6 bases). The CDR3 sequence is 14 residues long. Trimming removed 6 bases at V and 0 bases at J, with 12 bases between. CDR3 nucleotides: TGTGCCAGCAGCCGTGGACAGTACTCCTACGAGCAGTACTTC. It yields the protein CASSRGQYSYEQYF.

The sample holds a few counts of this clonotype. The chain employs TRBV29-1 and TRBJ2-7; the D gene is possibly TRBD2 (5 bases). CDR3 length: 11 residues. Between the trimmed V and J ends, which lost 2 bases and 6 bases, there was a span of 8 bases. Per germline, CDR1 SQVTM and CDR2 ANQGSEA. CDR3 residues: CSVERGSEQYF. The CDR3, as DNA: TGCAGCGTTGAACGAGGGAGCGAGCAGTACTTC.

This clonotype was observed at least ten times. The DNA for the CDR3 is TGTGCCAGCAGGGAGGGGGGAAATGAGCAGTTCTTC. Translating it yields CASREGGNEQFF. The chain recombines TRBV2 with TRBJ2-1; the D gene could be TRBD1 or TRBD2 (6 bases each). The length of the CDR3 is 12 residues. The V and J ends lost 6 bases and 7 bases respectively, with 10 bases between them. Germline CDR1 reads SNHLY; CDR2 reads FYNNEI.

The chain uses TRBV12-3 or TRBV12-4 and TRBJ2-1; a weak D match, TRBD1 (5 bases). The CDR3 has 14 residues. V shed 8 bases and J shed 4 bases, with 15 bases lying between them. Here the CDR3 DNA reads TGTGCCAGCGCCCAAGCCCACAGGTACAATGAGCAGTTCTTC. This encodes CASAQAHRYNEQFF.

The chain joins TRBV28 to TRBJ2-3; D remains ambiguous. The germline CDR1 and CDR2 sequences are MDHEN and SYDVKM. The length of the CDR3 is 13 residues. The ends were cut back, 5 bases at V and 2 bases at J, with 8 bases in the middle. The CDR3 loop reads CASSIPHTDTQYF. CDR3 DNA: TGTGCCAGCAGTATCCCGCACACAGATACGCAGTATTTT.

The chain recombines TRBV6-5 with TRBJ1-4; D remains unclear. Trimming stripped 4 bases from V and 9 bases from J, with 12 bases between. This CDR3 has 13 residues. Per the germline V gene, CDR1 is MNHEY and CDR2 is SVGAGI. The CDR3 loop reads CASSSTAGKKLFF. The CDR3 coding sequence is TGTGCCAGCAGTTCCACGGCGGGGAAAAAACTGTTTTTT.

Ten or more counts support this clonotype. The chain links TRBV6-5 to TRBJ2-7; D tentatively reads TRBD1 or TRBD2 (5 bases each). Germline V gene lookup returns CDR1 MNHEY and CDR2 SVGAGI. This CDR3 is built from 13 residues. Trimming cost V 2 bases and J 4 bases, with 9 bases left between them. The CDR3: CASSYGGTYEQYF. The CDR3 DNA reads TGTGCCAGCAGTTACGGGGGAACGTACGAGCAGTACTTC.